The 30 T cell receptor beta chains reported below all come from one sample, sequenced in a study of blood T cells in healthy people across ages. Using a J-beta primer mix together with a sample-barcoded 5' primer, a second PCR was run for roughly 6 to 12 cycles. TCRdb itself ran the 5' RACE reads through MiXCR, one entry per CDR3 protein. The repertoire has 1.5 million to 2 million distinct CDR3 sequences, 35% to 50% of them found once; the top ten carry 23%. The sample taken for sequencing was blood. The receptors originated from a human donor in good health.

Concerning this clonotype: A much larger clonotype is one base distant, so this may be a read error. V gene TRBV6-5 combines with J gene TRBJ2-7; 7 bases are a match to TRBD1. V shed 1 base and J 0 bases; nucleotides not matched to a gene: 3. The germline CDR1 and CDR2 sequences are MNHEY and SVGAGI. This CDR3 region has 15 residues. The CDR3 coding sequence is TGTGCCAGCAGTTACTTAGGGGACAGCTCCTACGAGCAGTACTTC. Its protein is CASSYLGDSSYEQYF.

This clonotype was seen at least ten times. Germline and junction disagree at one end, which may indicate a read error. The chain joins TRBV5-1 to TRBJ2-7, with D possibly matching TRBD1 (5 bases). This CDR3 contains 13 residues. CDR1 and CDR2 (germline): SGHRS, YFSETQ. CDR3 sequence (DNA): TGTGCCAGCAGCCTCAGGGCCGACTACGAGCAGTACTTC. It encodes CASSLRADYEQYF.

V gene TRBV7-6 combines with J gene TRBJ2-6; 7 bases map to TRBD2. The CDR3 is made up of 18 amino acids. V was pared by 1 base and J by 2 bases, with 8 bases of the junction left unmatched. Looked up from germline, CDR1 is SGHVS and CDR2 is FNYEAQ. Here the CDR3 reads CASSLVSPSGAGANVLTF. CDR3 nucleotides: TGTGCCAGCAGCTTAGTATCCCCCAGCGGGGCTGGGGCCAACGTCCTGACTTTC.

The chain combines TRBV7-3 with TRBJ2-1; D is ambiguous. Trimming removed 0 bases from V and 0 bases from J, with 9 bases in between. The CDR3 is 16 amino acids. Per germline, CDR1 SGHTA and CDR2 FQGTGA. The CDR3 region has the DNA TGTGCCAGCAGCTTAACGTTAGTGAGCTCCTACAATGAGCAGTTCTTC. This translates into CASSLTLVSSYNEQFF.

This clonotype has only a few counts. CDR3 DNA: TGTGCCAGCAGCTCGATGGTGACGGTCTCCTACGAGCAGTACTTC. This sequence encodes CASSSMVTVSYEQYF. This sequence joins TRBV7-2 and TRBJ2-7, with unresolved D. The CDR3 has 15 residues. The germline gives CDR1 SGHTA, CDR2 FQGNSA. The V end lost 4 bases, the J end lost 0 bases, and 13 bases lay between the germline ends.

CDR3 in amino acids: CAIRQGAEYEQYF. The CDR3 nucleotides are TGTGCCATCAGACAGGGGGCTGAATATGAGCAGTACTTC. The V and J genes are TRBV10-3 and TRBJ2-5; 9 positions agree with TRBD1. The CDR3 consists of 13 residues. The junction had 10 bases not matched to a gene; V was cut back by 6 bases and J by 11 bases. Germline CDR1 reads ENHRY; CDR2 reads SYGVKD.

The V gene is TRBV28, the J gene TRBJ2-7; TRBD1 matches at 8 bases. Germline values: CDR1 MDHEN, CDR2 SYDVKM. Trimming at V came to 4 bases and at J to 0 bases, leaving 8 bases not matched to a gene. The length of the CDR3 is 16 residues. The CDR3 reads CASSSGRTGSSYEQYF. The CDR3 DNA reads as TGTGCCAGCAGTTCTGGTAGGACAGGGAGCTCCTACGAGCAGTACTTC. The full variable domain, in which reference TRBV28 and TRBJ2-7 provide the parts outside the CDR3, is DVKVTQSSRYLVKRTGEKVFLECVQDMDHENMFWYRQDPGLGLRLIYFSYDVKMKEKGDIPEGYSVSREKKERFSLILESASTNQTSMYLCASSSGRTGSSYEQYFGPGTRLTVT.

This clonotype appeared many times. At one end, the junction sequence differs from germline, possibly due to a read error. The V call is TRBV5-1, the J call TRBJ2-5; D unclear. Germline CDR1 is SGHRS and CDR2 is YFSETQ. The length of the CDR3 is 13 residues. As DNA, the CDR3 is TGTGCCAGCAGTTTAGTCCCCCAAGAGACCCAGTACTTC. It encodes CASSLVPQETQYF. Variable domain in full (rest from reference TRBV5-1 and TRBJ2-5): KAGVTQTPRYLIKTRGQQVTLSCSPISGHRSVSWYQQTPGQGLQFLFEYFSETQRNKGNFPGRFSGRQFSNSRSEMNVSTLELGDSALYLCASSLVPQETQYFGPGTRLLVL.

This clonotype has a handful of counts. The rearrangement links TRBV7-2 to TRBJ1-1; D gene uncertain. V was trimmed by 0 bases and J by 0 bases, leaving 5 bases between them. The V gene's germline CDR1 is SGHTA and CDR2 FQGNSA. There are 14 residues in the CDR3. For the CDR3, the DNA is TGTGCCAGCAGCTTAGCGACCCTGAACACTGAAGCTTTCTTT. Its translation is CASSLATLNTEAFF.

V is TRBV29-1 and J is TRBJ2-5, with D possibly being TRBD1 (5 bases). This CDR3 is 12 amino acids long. CDR1 is SQVTM and CDR2 is ANQGSEA in the germline V gene. CDR3 sequence: CSATPGMETQYF. The DNA of the CDR3 is TGCAGTGCAACGCCAGGGATGGAGACCCAGTACTTC.

V and J are TRBV6-2 or TRBV6-3 and TRBJ2-7; tentatively, D is TRBD1 or TRBD2 (6 bases each). The CDR3 spans 15 residues. Germline CDR1 MNHEY, CDR2 SVGEGT. Trimming shortened V by 5 bases and J by 1 base, and 15 bases separated the two germline ends. CDR3 amino acids: CASSRLRGGSYEQYF. The CDR3 nucleotides read TGTGCCAGCAGTCGACTCAGGGGAGGATCCTACGAGCAGTACTTC.

In this sample, this clonotype turned up a few times. The chain employs TRBV6-6 and TRBJ2-4; 10 bases fit TRBD1. The J call is doubtful: the DNA matches TRBJ2-7 better. The CDR3 is 15 residues long. Germline V lookup: CDR1 MNHNY, CDR2 SVGAGI (reference sequence). CDR3 sequence: CASSYSGTGVSEQYF. Written as DNA, the CDR3 is TGTGCCAGCAGTTACTCCGGGACAGGGGTAAGCGAGCAGTACTTC.

This clonotype was seen repeatedly, ten times or more. The rearrangement joins TRBV6-5 to TRBJ2-7, with 8 bases aligning to TRBD1. The germline V gene encodes CDR1 MNHEY and CDR2 SVGAGI. This CDR3 has 15 amino acids. The V segment lost 3 bases and the J segment 0 bases; nucleotides outside the gene matches: 4. The CDR3 spells CASSYGQGPSYEQYF. The CDR3 DNA sequence: TGTGCCAGCAGTTATGGACAGGGACCCTCCTACGAGCAGTACTTC.

This clonotype was recorded a few times. The chain links TRBV6-6 to TRBJ2-7; no clear D. This CDR3 comprises 13 residues. Germline-derived CDR1 and CDR2 are MNHNY and SVGAGI (reference sequence). V lost 2 bases, J lost 1 base, and 6 bases lay in between. CDR3 residues: CASSYPGSYEQYF. Written as DNA, the CDR3 is TGTGCCAGCAGTTACCCAGGTTCCTACGAGCAGTACTTC.

The sample holds a few counts of this clonotype. The chain has TRBV20-1 and TRBJ2-2, with a possible D match to TRBD1 (5 bases). Trimming removed 6 bases from V and 9 bases from J, with 8 bases in between. Germline loops: CDR1 DFQATT, CDR2 SNEGSKA (reference sequence). This CDR3 region has 10 residues. The CDR3 sequence is CSAEDRELFF. CDR3 coding DNA: TGCAGTGCCGAGGACAGGGAGCTGTTTTTT.

The chain combines TRBV6-5 with TRBJ1-1, with D unresolved. Germline V gene lookup returns CDR1 MNHEY and CDR2 SVGAGI. CDR3 length: 15 amino acids. Trimming took 2 bases from V and 1 from J, leaving 11 bases between them. CDR3 nucleotide sequence: TGTGCCAGCAGTTACCGCCCCTTGGGGAACACTGAAGCTTTCTTT. This codes for CASSYRPLGNTEAFF.

This clonotype has a count of ten or more. The CDR3 DNA sequence: TGTGCCAGCAGCCATTTAGCGGGGGAGGGCAATGAGCAGTTCTTC. Translated: CASSHLAGEGNEQFF. J is TRBJ2-1 and V is TRBV4-2; 9 nucleotides agree with TRBD2. Unmatched junction bases numbered 6, after V lost 3 bases and J lost 6 bases. The CDR3 spans 15 residues. The germline V gene encodes CDR1 LGHNA and CDR2 YNFKEQ.

This clonotype came up once. The chain carries TRBV20-1 and TRBJ2-7; 11 nucleotides align to TRBD2. Trimming cost V 5 bases and J 6 bases; bases outside gene matches: 6. CDR3 length: 13 residues. Looked up from germline, CDR1 is DFQATT and CDR2 is SNEGSKA (reference sequence). CDR3 loop: CSAFSGGAGEQYF. CDR3 DNA: TGCAGTGCTTTTAGCGGGGGGGCTGGCGAGCAGTACTTC.

This clonotype was counted only a few times. V usage is TRBV5-1 and J usage is TRBJ2-5; 10 bases are shared with TRBD2. V shed 5 bases and J 0 bases; nucleotides not matched to a gene: 4. The CDR3 covers 15 residues. The germline V gene has CDR1 SGHRS and CDR2 YFSETQ. CDR3 DNA: TGCGCCAGCAGGGTTAGCGGGGGGAACCAAGAGACCCAGTACTTC. Amino acid sequence: CASRVSGGNQETQYF.

Only one count was recorded for this clonotype. This chain joins TRBV6-4 and TRBJ2-2; 8 bases fit TRBD2. Germline V CDR1 and CDR2: MRHNA, SNTAGT. Trimming removed 8 bases from V and 4 bases from J; junction bases left unmatched: 9. The CDR3 consists of 15 residues. This CDR3 reads CASSGSGDGTGELFF. The CDR3 region has the DNA TGTGCCAGCTCAGGTAGCGGGGACGGCACCGGGGAGCTGTTTTTT.

This clonotype was counted between two and nine times. V is TRBV7-9 and J is TRBJ2-4; tentative D call: TRBD2 (5 bases). The CDR3 extends over 13 amino acids. Germline V CDR1 and CDR2: SEHNR, FQNEAQ (reference sequence). V lost 1 base to trimming and J lost 13 bases, with 14 bases between them. The CDR3 DNA reads TGTGCCAGCAGCTTAGATTTTCCCGGGGAGCAGTACTTC. Protein: CASSLDFPGEQYF.

The rearrangement joins TRBV12-3 or TRBV12-4 to TRBJ2-2; D is uncertain. V lost 0 bases and J 6 bases, leaving 11 bases between the germline ends. The length of the CDR3 is 15 residues. The CDR3 bases are TGTGCCAGCAGTTTAGCAGGGAATGGAGCCGGGGAGCTGTTTTTT. This translates into CASSLAGNGAGELFF.

This clonotype showed up many times. The chain is built from TRBV5-8 and TRBJ2-3, with D possibly matching TRBD1 (6 bases). CDR1 and CDR2 (germline): SGHTS, YDEGEE. Trimming took 5 bases from V and 0 from J, leaving 16 bases between them. The CDR3 loop spans 16 amino acids. The CDR3 DNA sequence: TGTGCCAGCAGGGGGGCGCGGCCGGGGAGCACAGATACGCAGTATTTT. This translates into CASRGARPGSTDTQYF.

The rearrangement joins TRBV9 to TRBJ2-3; no definite D call. The CDR3 loop spans 13 amino acids. Between the trimmed V and J ends, which lost 5 bases and 4 bases, there was a span of 11 bases. CDR1 and CDR2 (germline): SGDLS, YYNGEE. CDR3 amino acids: CASRSTAADTQYF. The CDR3 nucleotides read TGTGCCAGCAGATCGACCGCTGCAGATACGCAGTATTTT.

The chain joins TRBV4-3 to TRBJ1-1; no definite D call. The CDR3 length is 14 residues. Germline V lookup: CDR1 LGHNA, CDR2 YSLEER. Trimming took off 3 bases at V and 0 bases at J, with 8 bases between the two ends. The CDR3 DNA sequence: TGCGCCAGCAGCCATGCAAATATGAACACTGAAGCTTTCTTT. Protein: CASSHANMNTEAFF.

CDR3 nucleotide sequence: TGTGCCAGCAGCTCACCGACAGGATTACCATATGGCTACACCTTC. Translated, it gives CASSSPTGLPYGYTF. This chain joins TRBV5-4 and TRBJ1-2; D might be TRBD1 (6 bases). Germline V gives CDR1 SGHNT, CDR2 YYREEE (reference sequence). The CDR3 spans 15 residues. V lost 3 bases and J 5 bases, leaving 17 bases between the germline ends. Filled out from reference TRBV5-4 and TRBJ1-2, the complete variable domain reads ETGVTQSPTHLIKTRGQQVTLRCSSQSGHNTVSWYQQALGQGPQFIFQYYREEENGRGNFPPRFSGLQFPNYSSELNVNALELDDSALYLCASSSPTGLPYGYTFGSGTRLTVV.

This rearrangement joins TRBV7-9 to TRBJ1-2, with D perhaps matching TRBD1 (6 bases). V was trimmed by 1 base and J by 10 bases, leaving 22 bases between them. The length of the CDR3 is 16 residues. In germline, CDR1 is SEHNR, CDR2 FQNEAQ (reference sequence). CDR3 nucleotides: TGTGCCAGCAGCTTAGGGCTAAGGAGGGGGGCCAAGGACTACACCTTC. Residues: CASSLGLRRGAKDYTF. The full variable domain, rest sourced from reference TRBV7-9 and TRBJ1-2, is DTGVSQNPRHKITKRGQNVTFRCDPISEHNRLYWYRQTLGQGPEFLTYFQNEAQLEKSRLLSDRFSAERPKGSFSTLEIQRTEQGDSAMYLCASSLGLRRGAKDYTFGSGTRLTVV.

This clonotype appeared a few times. This chain links TRBV20-1 with TRBJ1-2; D is uncertain. Trimming stripped 2 bases from V and 2 bases from J, with 9 bases between. The CDR3 is 13 amino acids. CDR1 and CDR2 from the germline V gene are DFQATT and SNEGSKA (reference sequence). The CDR3 loop reads CSARSPENYGYTF. The CDR3 coding sequence is TGCAGTGCTAGATCGCCCGAGAACTATGGCTACACCTTC.

This chain connects TRBV2 to TRBJ2-7, with TRBD1 as a possible D gene (5 bases). This CDR3 spans 14 amino acids. Germline lookup yields CDR1 SNHLY and CDR2 FYNNEI. The germline V and J ends were trimmed by 10 bases and 1 base, with 17 bases remaining between them. The CDR3 here is CATFQRGRSYEQYF. The CDR3 bases are TGTGCCACCTTCCAAAGGGGTCGATCCTACGAGCAGTACTTC.

This clonotype turned up a few times. The genes are TRBV7-2 and TRBJ1-2; tentatively, D is TRBD1 (5 bases). Per germline, CDR1 SGHTA and CDR2 FQGNSA. The CDR3 runs to 15 residues. Between the trimmed V and J ends, which lost 5 bases and 2 bases, there was a span of 15 bases. CDR3 in DNA: TGTGCCAGCAGCCCCCAAGGGGAGACCAACTATGGCTACACCTTC. It is translated as CASSPQGETNYGYTF.